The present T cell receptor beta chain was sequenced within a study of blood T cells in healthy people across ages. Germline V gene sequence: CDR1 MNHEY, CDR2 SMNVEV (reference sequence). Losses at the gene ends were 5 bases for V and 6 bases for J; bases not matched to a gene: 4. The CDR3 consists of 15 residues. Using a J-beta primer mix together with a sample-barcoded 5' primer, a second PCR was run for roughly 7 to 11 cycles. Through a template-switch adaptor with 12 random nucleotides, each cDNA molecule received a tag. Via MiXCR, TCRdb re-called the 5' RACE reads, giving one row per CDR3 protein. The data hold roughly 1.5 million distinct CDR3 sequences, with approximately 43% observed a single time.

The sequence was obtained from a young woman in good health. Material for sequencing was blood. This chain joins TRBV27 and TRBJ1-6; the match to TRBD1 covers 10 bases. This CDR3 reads CASSRRQGANSPLHF. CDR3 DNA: TGTGCCAGCAGTCGCCGACAGGGGGCTAATTCACCCCTCCACTTT.